A single sample is the source of the 2 T cell receptor beta chains below, sequenced in a study of neurological immune-mediated disorders. MiXCR was run by TCRdb on the 5' RACE reads, yielding one entry per CDR3 protein. The sample has 45,000 to 60,000 distinct CDR3 sequences, 9.5% to 15% seen once. Described time point: longitudinal time-point 3. The sample was PBMCs. The receptors derive from a male donor with HTLV-1-associated myelopathy (HAM/TSP).

This clonotype has a count of ten or more. The rearrangement links TRBV12-3 or TRBV12-4 to TRBJ1-1, with D possibly TRBD1 on 5 matching bases. The CDR3 contains 13 residues. Trimming stripped 3 bases from V and 6 bases from J, with 11 bases between. The CDR3 is CASSFAGPSEAFF. The CDR3 region has the DNA TGTGCCAGCAGTTTTGCGGGACCCTCTGAAGCTTTCTTT.

This clonotype was seen at least ten times. The chain joins TRBV6-2 or TRBV6-3 to TRBJ2-3; tentative D call: TRBD1 (5 bases). Germline CDR1 and CDR2: MNHEY and SVGEGT. Trimming pared 2 bases from V and 0 bases from J, leaving 9 bases between. This CDR3 has 15 amino acids. The CDR3 sequence: CASSYLSGSTDTQYF. In nucleotides, the CDR3 is TGTGCCAGCAGTTACCTCTCAGGGAGCACAGATACGCAGTATTTT.